This record looks at one T cell receptor (beta chain) sequence and its context. The antigen is not known. The data were obtained in a study of cytomegalovirus exposure and HLA in healthy donors. Findings and caveats of the study: Sequencing artifact likely explains a cluster of highly shared sequence variants.

The PCR used 60 Vbeta and 13 Jbeta primers. Repertoires were generated with immunoSEQ multiplex PCR, while TCRdb's copy carries only in-frame clones and drops some. The repertoire has fewer than 200,000 clones, roughly 78% of them found once; the top ten carry under 0.85%. The CDR3 runs 15 residues. V was clipped by 4 bases and J by 2 bases, with 16 bases between them. The germline V gene has CDR1 SGHDT and CDR2 YYEEEE. Sequenced sample: PBMCs. The receptor's source is a boy between 10 and 17 years old in good health and CMV-seronegative. V gene TRBV5-6 combines with J gene TRBJ2-7, with unresolved D. In nucleotides, the CDR3 is TGTGCCAGCAGCCTGGCGTTGGAGCCCCCCTACGAGCAGTACTTC. Protein sequence: CASSLALEPPYEQYF.